One and the same sample provided the 31 T cell receptor beta chains below, sequenced in a study of identical twins (dated by TCRdb to 2016 to 2018). The library was produced with 5' RACE. Sequencing instrument: Illumina HiSeq 2000. The public sequencing data were trimmed at Q25 with fastp and processed into clonotypes with MiXCR by TCRdb, which kept only in-frame beta chains. Identical CDR3 protein sequences are pooled into one entry, listed with their most common genes and DNA. The sample table holds a few hundred thousand distinct CDR3 sequences, of which 13% to 15% were seen once. Approximately 1% of the sample belongs to the ten largest clones. These data also formed part of another study, on yellow fever vaccine responses in identical twins.

The material sequenced was CD4+ T cells sorted from blood. These receptors were collected from a woman younger than 30 in good health.

The chain links TRBV2 to TRBJ2-1; the D is unclear. Between the trimmed V and J ends, which lost 10 bases and 9 bases, there was a span of 13 bases. The CDR3 extends over 11 amino acids. Germline V lookup: CDR1 SNHLY, CDR2 FYNNEI. The CDR3 coding sequence is TGTGCCACCGGACGAGAGAGTGAGCAGTTCTTC. This sequence encodes CATGRESEQFF.

The chain uses TRBV11-2 and TRBJ2-7, with TRBD1 matching over 7 bases. Germline assignment: CDR1 SGHAT and CDR2 FQNNGV. J gave up 2 bases and V 5 bases, and 9 bases lay outside the gene matches. The CDR3 spans 15 residues. The CDR3 DNA reads TGTGCCAGCAGCCCACCGACAGGGAGTACCTACGAGCAGTACTTC. Its protein is CASSPPTGSTYEQYF. Complete variable domain (other parts from reference TRBV11-2 and TRBJ2-7): EAGVAQSPRYKIIEKRQSVAFWCNPISGHATLYWYQQILGQGPKLLIQFQNNGVVDDSQLPKDRFSAERLKGVDSTLKIQPAKLEDSAVYLCASSPPTGSTYEQYFGPGTRLTVT.

This clonotype occurred many times. This sequence joins TRBV29-1 and TRBJ2-7; 10 nucleotides match TRBD2. The CDR3 runs to 19 residues. Trimming at V came to 0 bases and at J to 0 bases, leaving 14 bases not matched to a gene. In germline, CDR1 is SQVTM, CDR2 ANQGSEA. The CDR3 reads CSVEDWGASGRPSSYEQYF. The CDR3 region has the DNA TGCAGCGTTGAAGATTGGGGGGCTAGCGGGAGACCGAGCTCCTACGAGCAGTACTTC.

V gene TRBV25-1 combines with J gene TRBJ1-4, with a tentative D call TRBD1 (5 bases). Germline assignment: CDR1 MGHDK and CDR2 SYGVNS. The CDR3 runs to 11 residues. CDR3 sequence: CARSRDEKLFF. CDR3 DNA sequence: TGTGCTCGATCTCGGGACGAGAAACTGTTTTTT. Complete variable domain (other parts from reference TRBV25-1 and TRBJ1-4): EADIYQTPRYLVIGTGKKITLECSQTMGHDKMYWYQQDPGMELHLIHYSYGVNSTEKGDLSSESTVSRIRTEHFPLTLESARPSHTSQYLCARSRDEKLFFGSGTQLSVL.

The rearrangement joins TRBV7-3 to TRBJ2-3; 15 bases are a match to TRBD2. The CDR3 covers 17 residues. With 4 bases clipped from V and 1 base from J, the junction kept 3 bases outside the gene matches. The germline V gene encodes CDR1 SGHTA and CDR2 FQGTGA. This CDR3 is CASSWGLAGGRTDTQYF. CDR3 sequence (DNA): TGTGCCAGCAGCTGGGGACTAGCGGGGGGACGCACAGATACGCAGTATTTT.

The chain combines TRBV4-1 with TRBJ2-7; 7 positions match TRBD2. The junction had 6 bases not matched to a gene; V was cut back by 1 base and J by 3 bases. CDR1 is MGHRA, CDR2 YSYEKL, per germline. The CDR3 has 15 amino acids. This chain's CDR3 is CASSQVEGGVYEQYF. CDR3 DNA sequence: TGCGCCAGCAGCCAAGTTGAGGGAGGGGTCTACGAGCAGTACTTC.

This clonotype was detected a few times. The chain is built from TRBV20-1 and TRBJ2-7; D unclear. V was trimmed by 1 base and J by 2 bases, leaving 9 bases between them. This CDR3 is 13 amino acids long. Germline CDR1 and CDR2: DFQATT and SNEGSKA (reference sequence). CDR3 sequence: CSARATPTYEQYF. The CDR3 DNA reads as TGCAGTGCTAGAGCGACACCCACCTACGAGCAGTACTTC.

This clonotype has only a few counts. In DNA, the CDR3 is TGTGCCAGCTCACCACGTGGGAGTGGCTACAATGAGCAGTTCTTC. Amino acid sequence: CASSPRGSGYNEQFF. The chain uses TRBV18 and TRBJ2-1; possibly TRBD2 for D (5 bases). Trimming shortened V by 1 base and J by 3 bases, and 10 bases separated the two germline ends. The CDR3 contains 15 residues. Germline CDR1 reads KGHSH; CDR2 reads LQKENI.

The chain is built from TRBV29-1 and TRBJ1-4; D unclear. This CDR3 comprises 12 residues. Germline lookup yields CDR1 SQVTM and CDR2 ANQGSEA. V was clipped by 1 base and J by 4 bases, with 4 bases between them. The CDR3 nucleotides read TGCAGCGTTGAAGGGGGTAATGAAAAACTGTTTTTT. Its translation is CSVEGGNEKLFF.

The rearrangement joins TRBV27 to TRBJ2-1; maybe TRBD1 (5 bases). The germline V gene has CDR1 MNHEY and CDR2 SMNVEV (reference sequence). Trimming stripped 8 bases from V and 7 bases from J, with 18 bases between. The CDR3 is 14 amino acids. The CDR3 sequence: CASHGLDRLNEQFF. The CDR3 DNA is TGTGCCAGCCACGGCTTAGACAGACTGAATGAGCAGTTCTTC.

This clonotype came up a few times. The chain is built from TRBV28 and TRBJ2-6; 7 bases map to TRBD1. With V trimmed by 7 bases and J by 2 bases, 5 bases remained unmatched. The CDR3 is 15 amino acids. The germline V gene has CDR1 MDHEN and CDR2 SYDVKM. The CDR3 region has the DNA TGTGCCAGCACCCCAGGGGGTACTGGGGCCAACGTCCTGACTTTC. Protein sequence: CASTPGGTGANVLTF.

V and J are TRBV5-1 and TRBJ1-4; D perhaps matches TRBD1 (5 bases). This CDR3 contains 13 residues. V gave up 4 bases and J gave up 8 bases, with 12 bases separating them. Germline V gives CDR1 SGHRS, CDR2 YFSETQ. The DNA for the CDR3 is TGCGCCAGCAGCCCGGGGGTGAGAGAAAAACTGTTTTTT. It codes for CASSPGVREKLFF.

This clonotype was detected many times. J is TRBJ2-1 and V is TRBV6-5; 10 bases agree with TRBD1. J was trimmed by 6 bases and V by 2 bases; bases with no gene match: 7. The CDR3 loop spans 16 amino acids. Germline CDR1 reads MNHEY; CDR2 reads SVGAGI. DNA for the CDR3: TGTGCCAGCAGTTACGGGGGGGGGACAGGGGCCAATGAGCAGTTCTTC. The encoded protein is CASSYGGGTGANEQFF.

The chain recombines TRBV6-5 with TRBJ2-7, with a weak D call TRBD2 (5 bases). Germline values: CDR1 MNHEY, CDR2 SVGAGI. CDR3 size: 15 residues. The ends were cut back, 0 bases at V and 0 bases at J, with 9 bases in the middle. The CDR3 loop is CASSYSAGLSYEQYF. CDR3 bases: TGTGCCAGCAGTTACTCCGCCGGACTCTCCTACGAGCAGTACTTC.

A few counts support this clonotype. The chain carries TRBV7-2 and TRBJ2-7; the match to TRBD1 covers 7 bases. In germline, CDR1 is SGHTA, CDR2 FQGNSA. This CDR3 is built from 14 residues. V trimming: 7 bases; J trimming: 1 base; junction bases outside the gene matches: 7. This CDR3 reads CASNIVTGSYEQYF. As DNA, the CDR3 is TGTGCCAGCAATATCGTGACAGGGTCCTACGAGCAGTACTTC.

Ten or more counts support this clonotype. The rearrangement links TRBV7-2 to TRBJ2-2, with D perhaps TRBD1 or TRBD2 (5 bases each). Trimming cost V 5 bases and J 0 bases, with 10 bases left between them. Germline assignment: CDR1 SGHTA and CDR2 FQGNSA. The CDR3 has 15 residues. CDR3 sequence (DNA): TGTGCCAGCAGCCCGAGGGGCACGAACACCGGGGAGCTGTTTTTT. This codes for CASSPRGTNTGELFF.

Only a few counts were recorded for this clonotype. The genes are TRBV15 and TRBJ2-7; the D is unclear. Trimming shortened V by 0 bases and J by 4 bases, and 7 bases separated the two germline ends. The CDR3 contains 13 residues. Germline lookup yields CDR1 LNHNV and CDR2 YYDKDF (reference sequence). CDR3: CATSRDAGYEQYF. CDR3 nucleotide sequence: TGTGCCACCAGCAGAGATGCAGGATACGAGCAGTACTTC.

This clonotype was detected a few times. This chain joins TRBV4-3 and TRBJ2-2, with D possibly matching TRBD1 (7 bases). This CDR3 is 14 amino acids long. The V gene lost 6 bases and the J gene lost 12 bases, with 20 bases spanning the gap. The germline CDR1 and CDR2 sequences are LGHNA and YSLEER. CDR3 loop: CASSSPGGTGKLFF. Written as DNA, the CDR3 is TGCGCCAGCAGTTCTCCAGGGGGGACGGGAAAGCTGTTTTTT.

This rearrangement joins TRBV3-1 to TRBJ1-2, with D perhaps matching TRBD1 (5 bases). The CDR3 covers 15 residues. Germline V gives CDR1 LGHDT, CDR2 YNNKEL (reference sequence). V was clipped by 1 base and J by 1 base, with 10 bases between them. The CDR3 DNA is TGTGCCAGCAGCCAAGGGCTTGACAGTAACTATGGCTACACCTTC. Translation gives CASSQGLDSNYGYTF.

In its sample, this clonotype was seen a few times. CDR3 region: CSARTDRPGNTIYF. DNA for the CDR3: TGCAGTGCTAGGACCGACAGGCCCGGAAACACCATATATTTT. The chain recombines TRBV20-1 with TRBJ1-3; the D gene is possibly TRBD1 (6 bases). Looked up from germline, CDR1 is DFQATT and CDR2 is SNEGSKA (reference sequence). The V and J ends lost 3 bases and 4 bases respectively, with 13 bases between them. This CDR3 has 14 residues.

This clonotype was seen more than once but under ten times. V and J are TRBV23-1 and TRBJ2-1; D might be TRBD1 (6 bases). TRBV23-1 is filed as an ORF, its function uncertain. The CDR3 is 14 amino acids. The CDR3 coding sequence is TGCTTAAAACAGGGCGGAGACTTCTACAATGAGCAGTTCTTC. This sequence encodes CLKQGGDFYNEQFF.

The chain has TRBV6-2 or TRBV6-3 and TRBJ2-7, with D perhaps TRBD1 (6 bases). CDR1 and CDR2 from the germline V gene are MNHEY and SVGEGT. V was cut by 5 bases and J by 1 base, with 18 bases left in between. The CDR3 extends over 16 amino acids. This chain's CDR3 is CASSPTGTLLSYEQYF. The CDR3 coding sequence is TGTGCCAGCAGTCCAACCGGGACACTTCTTTCCTACGAGCAGTACTTC.

The chain is built from TRBV5-6 and TRBJ2-5; D not resolved. V was pared by 2 bases and J by 7 bases, with 18 bases between. CDR1 is SGHDT and CDR2 is YYEEEE in the germline V gene. The CDR3 loop spans 15 amino acids. The CDR3 DNA follows: TGTGCCAGCAGCTTTTCCTTAGTCTCCCGAGCGACCCAGTACTTC. Translated, it gives CASSFSLVSRATQYF.

This clonotype was observed a single time. J is TRBJ2-7 and V is TRBV28, with 8 bases identical to TRBD1. V shed 4 bases and J 9 bases; nucleotides not matched to a gene: 8. CDR3 length: 13 residues. CDR1 is MDHEN, CDR2 SYDVKM, per germline. CDR3 nucleotide sequence: TGTGCCAGCAGTTCCAACGACAGGGGACGGCAGTACTTC. Encoded protein: CASSSNDRGRQYF. Using reference TRBV28 and TRBJ2-7 for the parts outside the CDR3, the full variable domain is DVKVTQSSRYLVKRTGEKVFLECVQDMDHENMFWYRQDPGLGLRLIYFSYDVKMKEKGDIPEGYSVSREKKERFSLILESASTNQTSMYLCASSSNDRGRQYFGPGTRLTVT.

This chain uses TRBV20-1 with TRBJ2-7; 11 nucleotides align to TRBD2. V lost 6 bases, J lost 5 bases, and 6 bases stayed unmatched. The CDR3 sequence is 13 residues long. Per the germline V gene, CDR1 is DFQATT and CDR2 is SNEGSKA (reference sequence). The CDR3 spells CSAGSSGRNEQYF. The CDR3 DNA is TGCAGTGCGGGATCTAGCGGGAGGAACGAGCAGTACTTC.

The chain is built from TRBV20-1 and TRBJ1-1; TRBD1 aligns across 7 bases. Trimming at V came to 4 bases and at J to 3 bases, leaving 11 bases not matched to a gene. This CDR3 is built from 15 residues. Germline lookup yields CDR1 DFQATT and CDR2 SNEGSKA (reference sequence). CDR3 DNA sequence: TGCAGTGCTACCCGGGACAGCATAGGGTACACTGAAGCTTTCTTT. Protein: CSATRDSIGYTEAFF.

The chain is built from TRBV5-1 and TRBJ2-2, with 8 bases that match TRBD2. With 4 bases clipped from V and 5 bases from J, the junction kept 7 bases outside the gene matches. CDR3 length equals 15 residues. Germline V lookup: CDR1 SGHRS, CDR2 YFSETQ. The CDR3: CASSGGLGKTGELFF. CDR3 bases: TGCGCCAGCAGCGGGGGACTAGGTAAAACCGGGGAGCTGTTTTTT.

The gene calls are TRBV5-1 and TRBJ2-7; 10 bases line up with TRBD1. This CDR3 comprises 15 residues. CDR1 SGHRS and CDR2 YFSETQ come from the germline V gene. The J segment lost 6 bases and the V segment lost 4 bases, leaving 10 bases of the junction unmatched. The CDR3 bases are TGCGCCAGCAGCCATGCCGGGACAGGGGAACGCGAGCAGTACTTC. Translating gives CASSHAGTGEREQYF.

In its sample, this clonotype was seen a few times. The genes are TRBV5-1 and TRBJ2-3, with D uncertain. Germline V CDR1 and CDR2: SGHRS, YFSETQ. Deletions cut 1 base from V and 2 bases from J, with 11 bases between. This CDR3 has 15 amino acids. CDR3 sequence reads: CASSLFAGYTDTQYF. The CDR3 nucleotides read TGCGCCAGCAGCTTGTTCGCAGGCTACACAGATACGCAGTATTTT. Full variable domain (remainder filled in from reference TRBV5-1 and TRBJ2-3): KAGVTQTPRYLIKTRGQQVTLSCSPISGHRSVSWYQQTPGQGLQFLFEYFSETQRNKGNFPGRFSGRQFSNSRSEMNVSTLELGDSALYLCASSLFAGYTDTQYFGPGTRLTVL.

The chain joins TRBV7-2 to TRBJ2-5; tentatively, D is TRBD2 (5 bases). V lost 6 bases and J 7 bases, leaving 9 bases between the germline ends. The CDR3 is made up of 11 amino acids. Germline V gene sequence: CDR1 SGHTA, CDR2 FQGNSA. The DNA of the CDR3 is TGTGCCAGCAGTCCAGAGGGGACCCAGTACTTC. Amino acids: CASSPEGTQYF.

This clonotype was seen only a few times. The rearrangement uses TRBV7-3 and TRBJ1-1; D not resolved. Germline CDR1 and CDR2: SGHTA and FQGTGA. With 3 bases removed from V and 6 bases from J, the gap between germline ends came to 14 bases. This CDR3 has 14 residues. As DNA, the CDR3 is TGTGCCAGCAGCTTTACACGGCCGATCCCTGAAGCTTTCTTT. Protein: CASSFTRPIPEAFF.